This entry describes one TCR beta chain. Using immunoSEQ multiplex PCR, the repertoire was profiled, and TCRdb retains in-frame clones only, with some absent. The data contain 140,000 to 150,000 clones, roughly 79% of them seen just once; the ten biggest clones take up about 7.5%. The data were taken from a study of blood T cell repertoires in COVID-19. V was cut by 1 base and J by 1 base, with 5 bases left in between. The CDR3 covers 13 residues. CDR1 SGHKS and CDR2 YYEKEE come from the germline V gene (reference sequence). The TCR was taken from a human donor in a cohort sampled during active COVID-19. Sequenced material: peripheral blood. This chain uses TRBV5-5 with TRBJ2-5; D not certain. The CDR3 sequence is CASSLYSQETQYF. DNA of the CDR3: TGTGCCAGCAGCTTGTACAGCCAAGAGACCCAGTACTTC. Full variable domain (outside the CDR3, taken from reference TRBV5-5 and TRBJ2-5): DAGVTQSPTHLIKTRGQQVTLRCSPISGHKSVSWYQQVLGQGPQFIFQYYEKEERGRGNFPDRFSARQFPNYSSELNVNALLLGDSALYLCASSLYSQETQYFGPGTRLLVL.